This TCR beta chain was sequenced during a study of Tregs in tolerant kidney transplant recipients (dated by TCRdb to between 2017 and 2020). Regarding the study in general: Related donors were used in the transplants with nonmyeloablative bone marrow transplantation, and mixed chimerism was transient in the human trials. TCRbeta sequencing was used in the study to identify donor-specific regulatory T cells before combined kidney and bone marrow transplantation, and the identified cells were then tracked after transplant. What the study reported, not specific to this receptor: Because only a small number of patients were included, the study had limitations, and the results will need to be validated in larger populations as well as under other immunosuppression protocols. Expanding Tregs with activated donor B cells appeared to identify the most biologically relevant and donor-specific TCRbeta repertoire. Although technical replication error seemed to be minimal, the question of biological reproducibility was not addressed directly. In tolerant patients, donor-specific Tregs expanded more than Tregs overall, which suggests antigen-driven rather than nonspecific expansion. For some patients the PCR primers changed over time, which made it impossible to compare the samples from those patients at the nucleotide level.

Cut back by 2 bases and 6 bases, the V and J ends lie 14 bases apart. The CDR3, from cysteine to phenylalanine, totals 15 residues. The CDR3 was read in part: 36 bases, with the frame set at base 1. The germline V gene (reference sequence) yields LNHDA for CDR1 and SQIVND for CDR2. For TCRbeta CDR3 sequencing, genomic DNA from the sorted cells was extracted using the QIAGEN DNeasy Blood and Tissue Kit. Through immunoSEQ, high-throughput TCRbeta CDR3 sequencing was done commercially, including PCR amplification with internal controls and bias correction. Turning to the authors' computational methods: Unique productive TCRbeta sequences were defined by CDR3 nucleotide sequence where primers matched, and otherwise by CDR3 amino acid sequence together with Vbeta and Jbeta genes. As a correction for sorting error, sequences shared between sorted populations at a frequency ratio of 2:1 or less were discarded, and the remaining shared sequences were assigned to the higher population. Donor-reactive sequences were defined as at least 5-fold expanded in CFSE-low cells versus unstimulated cells, with frequency of at least 0.01% in CFSE-low cells. Jensen-Shannon divergence calculated on the top 100 TCRbeta sequences ranked by frequency was used to measure repertoire divergence. For any sample with multiple sequencing runs, sorting error was corrected in each run separately before the runs were pooled. Entries here come from immuneACCESS through TCRdb and include only in-frame sequences with V and J called. Some clones fail to appear in such tables; in the studies checked, an unresolved V gene covers under half of the shortfall, and the cause of the remainder is unknown. V and J calls and clone size come straight from that table; D and trimming were deduced from the DNA. The table for this sample records around 33,000 clones. The top ten hold about 15% of the sample.

Concerning this clone itself: Its antigen is unknown. Read sequence stops 3 residues before the CDR3 end, and the germline J gene provides the missing end.

In the paper's terms, the time point label means: blood sample drawn before combined kidney and bone marrow transplant. Unstimulated Tregs (CD4+CD25+CD127-), CD4+ non-Tregs (CD4+CD25-), CD4 and CD8 cells were FACS-sorted from thawed PBMCs. The patients were a few recipients of combined kidney and bone marrow transplants from the ITN036ST trial, and samples were available only from these trial subjects. Healthy control blood was separated into PBMCs by Ficoll density gradient and cryopreserved, and patient PBMCs were collected both before and after transplant. This receptor was identified in a human donor who received a combined kidney and bone marrow transplant. This material consisted of CD8+ T cells from blood, taken before the transplant. Rearrangement joined TRBV19 to TRBJ2-1, with a weak D call of TRBD2 (6 bases match). The DNA read from the CDR3 is TGTGCCAGTAGTATAAACCGTGGGGACTTCAATGAG. Its protein reads: CASSINRGDFNE. The complete CDR3 protein is CASSINRGDFNEQFF.